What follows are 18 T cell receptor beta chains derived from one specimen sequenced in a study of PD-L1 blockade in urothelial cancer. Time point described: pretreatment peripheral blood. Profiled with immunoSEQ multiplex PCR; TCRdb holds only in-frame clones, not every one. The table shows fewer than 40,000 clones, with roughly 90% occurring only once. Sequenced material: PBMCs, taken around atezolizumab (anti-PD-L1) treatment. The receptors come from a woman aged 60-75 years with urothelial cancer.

In DNA, the CDR3 is TGTGCCACCAGCAGAGGTAGAGGATCTCCTGGAAACACCATATATTTT. Its translation is CATSRGRGSPGNTIYF. V usage is TRBV15 and J usage is TRBJ1-3, with D hard to call. Germline V lookup: CDR1 LNHNV, CDR2 YYDKDF (reference sequence). The V end lost 1 base, the J end lost 2 bases, and 12 bases lay between the germline ends. This CDR3 has 16 amino acids.

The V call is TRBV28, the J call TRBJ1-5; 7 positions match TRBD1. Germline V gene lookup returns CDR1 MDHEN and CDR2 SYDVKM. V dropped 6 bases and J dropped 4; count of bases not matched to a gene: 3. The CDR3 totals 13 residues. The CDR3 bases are TGTGCCAGCAGGGGACAGAGTAATCAGCCCCAGCATTTT. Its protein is CASRGQSNQPQHF. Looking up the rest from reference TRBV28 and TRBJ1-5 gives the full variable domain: DVKVTQSSRYLVKRTGEKVFLECVQDMDHENMFWYRQDPGLGLRLIYFSYDVKMKEKGDIPEGYSVSREKKERFSLILESASTNQTSMYLCASRGQSNQPQHFGDGTRLSIL.

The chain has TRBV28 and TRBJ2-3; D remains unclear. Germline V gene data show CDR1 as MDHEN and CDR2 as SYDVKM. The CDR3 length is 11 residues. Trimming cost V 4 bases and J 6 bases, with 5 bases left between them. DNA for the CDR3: TGTGCCAGCAGTTACCAGGATACGCAGTATTTT. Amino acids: CASSYQDTQYF.

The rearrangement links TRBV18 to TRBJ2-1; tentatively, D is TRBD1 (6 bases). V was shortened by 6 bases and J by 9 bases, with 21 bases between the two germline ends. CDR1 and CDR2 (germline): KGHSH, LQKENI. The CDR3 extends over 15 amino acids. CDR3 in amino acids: CASSLKDSWVGEQFF. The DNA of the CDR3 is TGTGCCAGCTCCCTAAAGGACAGTTGGGTTGGTGAGCAGTTCTTC. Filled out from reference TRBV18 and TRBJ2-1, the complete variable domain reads NAGVMQNPRHLVRRRGQEARLRCSPMKGHSHVYWYRQLPEEGLKFMVYLQKENIIDESGMPKERFSAEFPKEGPSILRIQQVVRGDSAAYFCASSLKDSWVGEQFFGPGTRLTVL.

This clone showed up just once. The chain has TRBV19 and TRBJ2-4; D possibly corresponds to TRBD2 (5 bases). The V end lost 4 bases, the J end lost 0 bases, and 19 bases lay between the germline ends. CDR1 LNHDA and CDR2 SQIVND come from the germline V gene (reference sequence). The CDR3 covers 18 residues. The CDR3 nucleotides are TGTGCCAGTAGTAAATCCCACAGCGGAGACGTAGCCAAAAACATTCAGTACTTC. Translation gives CASSKSHSGDVAKNIQYF.

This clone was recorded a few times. The CDR3 loop is CSVEIYNEQFF. In DNA, the CDR3 is TGCAGCGTTGAAATCTATAATGAGCAGTTCTTC. The gene calls are TRBV29-1 and TRBJ2-1, with no clear D. Per the germline V gene, CDR1 is SQVTM and CDR2 is ANQGSEA. With 2 bases removed from V and 7 bases from J, the gap between germline ends came to 6 bases. There are 11 residues in the CDR3.

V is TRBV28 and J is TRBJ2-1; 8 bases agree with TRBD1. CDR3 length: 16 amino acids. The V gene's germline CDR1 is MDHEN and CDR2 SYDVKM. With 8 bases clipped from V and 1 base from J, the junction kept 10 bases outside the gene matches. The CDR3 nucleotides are TGTGCCAGCGGAACAGGGGGAAGGAAATCCTACAATGAGCAGTTCTTC. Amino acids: CASGTGGRKSYNEQFF.

The CDR3 DNA is TGTGCCAGCTCCAGGACTAGCTGGTACGAGCAGTACTTC. Amino acid sequence: CASSRTSWYEQYF. The J gene is TRBJ2-7, the V gene TRBV19, with 8 bases aligning to TRBD2. This CDR3 contains 13 residues. Unmatched junction bases numbered 8, after V lost 9 bases and J lost 4 bases. Germline values: CDR1 LNHDA, CDR2 SQIVND (reference sequence).

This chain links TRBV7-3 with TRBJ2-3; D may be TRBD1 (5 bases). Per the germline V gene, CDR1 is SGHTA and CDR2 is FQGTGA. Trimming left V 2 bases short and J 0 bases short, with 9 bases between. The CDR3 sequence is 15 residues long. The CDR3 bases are TGTGCCAGCAGCTTACAGGGCCCTAGCACAGATACGCAGTATTTT. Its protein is CASSLQGPSTDTQYF.

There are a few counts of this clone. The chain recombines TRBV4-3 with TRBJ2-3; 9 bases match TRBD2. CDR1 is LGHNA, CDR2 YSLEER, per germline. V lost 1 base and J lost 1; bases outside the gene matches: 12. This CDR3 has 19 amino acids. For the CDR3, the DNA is TGCGCCAGCAGCCAAGCAGAAGCGGGAGGAGGACGGGGCACAGATACGCAGTATTTT. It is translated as CASSQAEAGGGRGTDTQYF.

Written as DNA, the CDR3 is TGTGCCAGCAGTGATATCCTAGCGGGAGGGCCCCAGTACTTC. Translated, it gives CASSDILAGGPQYF. This chain joins TRBV2 and TRBJ2-5, with 12 bases aligning to TRBD2. The CDR3 runs 14 residues. V trimming: 3 bases; J trimming: 9 bases; junction bases outside the gene matches: 5. Germline values: CDR1 SNHLY, CDR2 FYNNEI.

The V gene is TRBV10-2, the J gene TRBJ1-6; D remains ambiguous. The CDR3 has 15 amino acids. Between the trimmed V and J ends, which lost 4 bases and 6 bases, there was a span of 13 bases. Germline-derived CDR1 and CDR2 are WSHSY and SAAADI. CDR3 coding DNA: TGCGCCAGCAGTGTAGGAGGCAGAAGTAATTCACCCCTCCACTTT. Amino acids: CASSVGGRSNSPLHF.

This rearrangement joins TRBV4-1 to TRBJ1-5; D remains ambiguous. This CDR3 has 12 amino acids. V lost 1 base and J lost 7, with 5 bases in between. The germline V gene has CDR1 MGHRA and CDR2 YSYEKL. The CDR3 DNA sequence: TGCGCCAGCAGCCAAGGAGGACAGCCCCAGCATTTT. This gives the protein CASSQGGQPQHF.

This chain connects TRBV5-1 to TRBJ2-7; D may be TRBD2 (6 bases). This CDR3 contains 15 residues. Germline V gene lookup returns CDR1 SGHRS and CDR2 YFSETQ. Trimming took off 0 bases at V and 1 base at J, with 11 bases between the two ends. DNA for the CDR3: TGCGCCAGCAGCTTGGCTGGGACTGGGTCCTACGAGCAGTACTTC. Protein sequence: CASSLAGTGSYEQYF.

The CDR3 DNA is TGTGCCAGCAACCCTCAGGGTAGCACCGGGGAGCTGTTTTTT. Its translation is CASNPQGSTGELFF. The rearrangement uses TRBV27 and TRBJ2-2; D might be TRBD1 (5 bases). V was pared by 7 bases and J by 4 bases, with 13 bases between. Germline-derived CDR1 and CDR2 are MNHEY and SMNVEV (reference sequence). The CDR3 has 14 amino acids.

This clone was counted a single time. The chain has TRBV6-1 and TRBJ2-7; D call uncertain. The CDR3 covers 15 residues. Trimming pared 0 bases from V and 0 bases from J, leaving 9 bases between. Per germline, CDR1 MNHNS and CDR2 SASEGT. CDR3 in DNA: TGTGCCAGCAGTGAAGCGCAGGCTTCCTCCTACGAGCAGTACTTC. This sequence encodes CASSEAQASSYEQYF.

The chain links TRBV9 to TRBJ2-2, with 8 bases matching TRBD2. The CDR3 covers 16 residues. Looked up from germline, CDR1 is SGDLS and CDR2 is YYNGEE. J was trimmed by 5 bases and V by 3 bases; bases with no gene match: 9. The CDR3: CASSAFVAGGTGELFF. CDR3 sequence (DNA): TGTGCCAGCAGCGCCTTTGTCGCGGGAGGTACCGGGGAGCTGTTTTTT.

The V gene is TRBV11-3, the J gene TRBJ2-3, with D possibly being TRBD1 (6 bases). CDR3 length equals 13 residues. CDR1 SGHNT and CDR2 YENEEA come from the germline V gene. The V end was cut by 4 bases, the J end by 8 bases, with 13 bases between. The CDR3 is CASSYQGTGTQYF. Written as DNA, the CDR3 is TGTGCCAGCAGCTATCAGGGGACCGGTACGCAGTATTTT.